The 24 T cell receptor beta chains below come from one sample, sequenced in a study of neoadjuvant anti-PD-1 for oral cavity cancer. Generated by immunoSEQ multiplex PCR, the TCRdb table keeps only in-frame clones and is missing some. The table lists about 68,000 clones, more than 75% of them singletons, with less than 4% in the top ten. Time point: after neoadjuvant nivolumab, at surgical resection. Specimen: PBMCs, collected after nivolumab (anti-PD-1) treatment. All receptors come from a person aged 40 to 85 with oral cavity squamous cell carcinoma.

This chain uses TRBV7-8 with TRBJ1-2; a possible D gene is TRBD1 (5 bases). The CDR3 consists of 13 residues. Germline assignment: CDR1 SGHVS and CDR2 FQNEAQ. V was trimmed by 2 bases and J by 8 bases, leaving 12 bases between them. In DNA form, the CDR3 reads TGTGCCAGCAGCTTATCCCCCCGGGACGGCTACACCTTC. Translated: CASSLSPRDGYTF. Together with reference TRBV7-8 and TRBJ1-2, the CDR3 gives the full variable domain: GAGVSQSPRYKVAKRGQDVALRCDPISGHVSLFWYQQALGQGPEFLTYFQNEAQLDKSGLPSDRFFAERPEGSVSTLKIQRTQQEDSAVYLCASSLSPRDGYTFGSGTRLTVV.

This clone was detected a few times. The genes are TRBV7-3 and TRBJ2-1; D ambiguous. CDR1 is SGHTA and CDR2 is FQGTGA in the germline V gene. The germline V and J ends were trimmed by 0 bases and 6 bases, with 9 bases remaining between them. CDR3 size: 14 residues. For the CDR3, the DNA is TGTGCCAGCAGCTTAACGTTGACTCCCAATGAGCAGTTCTTC. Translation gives CASSLTLTPNEQFF.

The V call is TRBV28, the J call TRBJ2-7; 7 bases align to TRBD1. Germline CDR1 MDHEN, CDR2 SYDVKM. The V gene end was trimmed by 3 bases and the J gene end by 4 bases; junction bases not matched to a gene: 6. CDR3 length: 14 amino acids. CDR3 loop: CASSFTDRNYEQYF. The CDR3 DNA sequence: TGTGCCAGCAGTTTCACGGACAGGAATTACGAGCAGTACTTC. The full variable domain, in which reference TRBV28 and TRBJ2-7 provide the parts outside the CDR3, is DVKVTQSSRYLVKRTGEKVFLECVQDMDHENMFWYRQDPGLGLRLIYFSYDVKMKEKGDIPEGYSVSREKKERFSLILESASTNQTSMYLCASSFTDRNYEQYFGPGTRLTVT.

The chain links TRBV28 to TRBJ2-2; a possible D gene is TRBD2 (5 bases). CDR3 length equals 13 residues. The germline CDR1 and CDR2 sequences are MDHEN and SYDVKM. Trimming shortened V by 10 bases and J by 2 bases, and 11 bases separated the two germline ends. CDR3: CATVRGNTGELFF. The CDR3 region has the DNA TGTGCCACCGTCCGGGGTAACACCGGGGAGCTGTTTTTT.

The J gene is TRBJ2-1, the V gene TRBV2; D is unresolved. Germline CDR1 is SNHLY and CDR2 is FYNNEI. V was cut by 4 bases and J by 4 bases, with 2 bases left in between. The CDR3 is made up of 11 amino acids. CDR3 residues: CASSVYNEQFF. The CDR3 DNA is TGTGCCAGCAGTGTTTACAATGAGCAGTTCTTC.

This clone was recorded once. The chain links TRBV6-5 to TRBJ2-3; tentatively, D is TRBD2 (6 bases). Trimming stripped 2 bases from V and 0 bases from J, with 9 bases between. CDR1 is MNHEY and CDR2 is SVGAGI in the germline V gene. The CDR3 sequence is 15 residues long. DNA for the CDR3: TGTGCCAGCAGTTACCTGCGGGAAAGCACAGATACGCAGTATTTT. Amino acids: CASSYLRESTDTQYF.

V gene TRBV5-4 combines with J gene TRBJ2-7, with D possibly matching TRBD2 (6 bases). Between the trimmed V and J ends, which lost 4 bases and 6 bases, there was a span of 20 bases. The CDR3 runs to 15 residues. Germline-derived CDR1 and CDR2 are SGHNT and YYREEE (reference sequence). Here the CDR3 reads CASSITGTGNGEQYF. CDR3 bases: TGTGCCAGCAGCATCACCGGGACTGGGAATGGCGAGCAGTACTTC.

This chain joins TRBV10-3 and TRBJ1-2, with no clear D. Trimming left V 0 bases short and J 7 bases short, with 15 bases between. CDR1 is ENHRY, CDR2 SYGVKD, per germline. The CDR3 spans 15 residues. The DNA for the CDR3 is TGTGCCATCAGTGAGTCCGGGAATGCCGAATCTGGCTACACCTTC. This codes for CAISESGNAESGYTF.

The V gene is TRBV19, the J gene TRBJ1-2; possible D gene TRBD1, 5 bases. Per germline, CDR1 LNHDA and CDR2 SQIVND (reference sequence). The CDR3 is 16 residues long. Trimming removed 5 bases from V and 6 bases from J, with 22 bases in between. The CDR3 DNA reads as TGTGCCAGTAGTCCCCTTGGCGGGGGTGGAGAAAATGGCTACACCTTC. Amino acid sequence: CASSPLGGGGENGYTF.

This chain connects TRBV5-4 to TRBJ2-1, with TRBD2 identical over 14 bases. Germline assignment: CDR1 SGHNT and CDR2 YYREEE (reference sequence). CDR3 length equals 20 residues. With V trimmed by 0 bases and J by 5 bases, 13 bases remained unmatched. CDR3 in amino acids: CASSLGGRLAGGPSHNEQFF. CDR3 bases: TGTGCCAGCAGCTTGGGAGGGCGACTAGCGGGAGGGCCATCACACAATGAGCAGTTCTTC.

CDR3 nucleotide sequence: TGTGCCAGCAGTGAAGGAGGATTGGGAACAGATACGCAGTATTTT. Its protein is CASSEGGLGTDTQYF. The chain employs TRBV6-1 and TRBJ2-3; D gene ambiguous. V was trimmed by 1 base and J by 3 bases, leaving 11 bases between them. The germline V gene has CDR1 MNHNS and CDR2 SASEGT. The CDR3 loop spans 15 amino acids.

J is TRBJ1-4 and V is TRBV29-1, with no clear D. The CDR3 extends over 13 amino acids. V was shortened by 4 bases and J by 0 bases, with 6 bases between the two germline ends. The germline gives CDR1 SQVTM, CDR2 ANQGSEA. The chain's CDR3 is CSVVNPTNEKLFF. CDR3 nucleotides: TGCAGCGTTGTAAATCCAACTAATGAAAAACTGTTTTTT.

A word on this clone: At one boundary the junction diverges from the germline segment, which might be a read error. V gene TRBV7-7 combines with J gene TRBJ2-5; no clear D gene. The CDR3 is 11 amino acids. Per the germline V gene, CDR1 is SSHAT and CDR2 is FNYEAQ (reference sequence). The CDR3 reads CASSSGETQYF. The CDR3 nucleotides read TGTGCTAGCAGCTCTGGAGAGACCCAGTACTTC.

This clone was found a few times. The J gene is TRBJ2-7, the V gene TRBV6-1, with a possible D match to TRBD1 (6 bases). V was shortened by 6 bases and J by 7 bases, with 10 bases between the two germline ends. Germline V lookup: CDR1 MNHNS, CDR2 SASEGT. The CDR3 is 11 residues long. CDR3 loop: CASRLGAEQYF. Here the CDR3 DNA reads TGTGCCAGCAGGTTGGGGGCGGAGCAGTACTTC.

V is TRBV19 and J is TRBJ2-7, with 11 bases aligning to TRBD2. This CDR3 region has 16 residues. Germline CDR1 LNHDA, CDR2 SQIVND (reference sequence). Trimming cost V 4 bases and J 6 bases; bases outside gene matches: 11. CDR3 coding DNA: TGTGCCAGTAGTACCCCCGGACTAGCGGGCCCCTTCGAGCAGTACTTC. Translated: CASSTPGLAGPFEQYF.

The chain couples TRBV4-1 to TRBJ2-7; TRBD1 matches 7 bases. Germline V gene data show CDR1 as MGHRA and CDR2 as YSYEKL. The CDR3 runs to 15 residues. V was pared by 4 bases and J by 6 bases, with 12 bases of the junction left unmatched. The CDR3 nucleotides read TGCGCCAGCAGCCTACAAGCCGCCGGGACAGCCGAGCAGTACTTC. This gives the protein CASSLQAAGTAEQYF.

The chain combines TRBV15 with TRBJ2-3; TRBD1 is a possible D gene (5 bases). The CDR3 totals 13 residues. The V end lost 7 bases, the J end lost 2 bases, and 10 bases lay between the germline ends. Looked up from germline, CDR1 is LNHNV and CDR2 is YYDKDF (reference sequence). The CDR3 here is CATTTDNTDTQYF. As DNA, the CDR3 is TGTGCCACCACGACAGATAACACAGATACGCAGTATTTT.

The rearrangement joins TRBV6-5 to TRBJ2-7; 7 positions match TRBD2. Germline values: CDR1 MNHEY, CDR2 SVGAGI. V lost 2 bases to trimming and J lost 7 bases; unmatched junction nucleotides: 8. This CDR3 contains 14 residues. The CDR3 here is CASSYDLAALEQYF. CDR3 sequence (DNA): TGTGCCAGCAGTTACGACCTAGCGGCTCTAGAGCAGTACTTC.

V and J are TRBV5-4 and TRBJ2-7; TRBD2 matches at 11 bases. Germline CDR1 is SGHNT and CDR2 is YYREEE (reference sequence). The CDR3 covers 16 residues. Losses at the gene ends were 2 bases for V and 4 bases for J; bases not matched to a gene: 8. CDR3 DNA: TGTGCCAGCAGCTTATTTACTAGCGGGAGTACGTACGAGCAGTACTTC. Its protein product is CASSLFTSGSTYEQYF.

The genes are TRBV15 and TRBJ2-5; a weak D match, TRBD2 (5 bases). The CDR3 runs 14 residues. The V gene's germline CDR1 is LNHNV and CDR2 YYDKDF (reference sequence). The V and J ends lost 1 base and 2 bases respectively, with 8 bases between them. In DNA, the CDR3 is TGTGCCACCAGCAGAGGGGAGTTACAAGAGACCCAGTACTTC. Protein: CATSRGELQETQYF.

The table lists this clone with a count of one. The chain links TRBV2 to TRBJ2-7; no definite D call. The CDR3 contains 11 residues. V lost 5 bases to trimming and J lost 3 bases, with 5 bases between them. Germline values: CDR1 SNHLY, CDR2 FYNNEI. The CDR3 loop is CASSSLYEQYF. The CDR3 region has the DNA TGTGCCAGCAGTAGCCTCTACGAGCAGTACTTC.

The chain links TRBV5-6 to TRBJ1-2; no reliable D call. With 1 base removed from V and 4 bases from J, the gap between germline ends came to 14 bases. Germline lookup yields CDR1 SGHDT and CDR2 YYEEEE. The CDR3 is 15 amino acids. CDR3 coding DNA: TGTGCCAGCAGCTTGTTGACCCGGGAGAGCTATGGCTACACCTTC. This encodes CASSLLTRESYGYTF.

The CDR3 spells CSTRTGGWIETQYF. CDR3 coding DNA: TGCAGCACCCGGACAGGGGGCTGGATAGAGACCCAGTACTTC. The chain joins TRBV29-1 to TRBJ2-5; 11 bases match TRBD1. CDR1 and CDR2 (germline): SQVTM, ANQGSEA. The trim removed 8 bases at V and 4 bases at J, leaving 9 bases unmatched. The CDR3 spans 14 residues. The full variable domain, its missing parts supplied by reference TRBV29-1 and TRBJ2-5, is SAVISQKPSRDICQRGTSLTIQCQVDSQVTMMFWYRQQPGQSLTLIATANQGSEATYESGFVIDKFPISRPNLTFSTLTVSNMSPEDSSIYLCSTRTGGWIETQYFGPGTRLLVL.

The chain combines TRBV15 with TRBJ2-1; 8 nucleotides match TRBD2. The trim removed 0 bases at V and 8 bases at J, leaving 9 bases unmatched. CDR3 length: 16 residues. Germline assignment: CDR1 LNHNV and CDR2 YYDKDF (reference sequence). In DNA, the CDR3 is TGTGCCACCAGCAGAGATTTGGGACTAGATGCCTATGAGCAGTTCTTC. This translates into CATSRDLGLDAYEQFF.